The 25 T cell receptor beta chains presented below share a single source sample, sequenced in a study of T cells after yellow fever vaccination. TCRdb used MiXCR to reprocess the 5' RACE reads, holding one entry per CDR3 protein. The table has some 560,000 distinct CDR3 sequences, around a sixth seen once; the top ten hold roughly 17%. The source was PBMCs, collected around 5 days after the first yellow fever vaccination. The receptors were gathered from a young man who received the YFV17D yellow fever vaccine.

The V call is TRBV3-1, the J call TRBJ1-1; D possibly corresponds to TRBD1 (5 bases). The V end lost 4 bases, the J end lost 10 bases, and 19 bases lay between the germline ends. CDR3 length: 14 amino acids. Germline V lookup: CDR1 LGHDT, CDR2 YNNKEL (reference sequence). CDR3 bases: TGTGCCAGCAGCCTCTCAAACGGGGCAGCGGGAGCTTTCTTT. Translating it yields CASSLSNGAAGAFF.

The rearrangement joins TRBV6-1 to TRBJ2-1; 9 bases match TRBD2. This CDR3 is 14 amino acids long. Germline V lookup: CDR1 MNHNS, CDR2 SASEGT. V shed 8 bases and J 2 bases; nucleotides not matched to a gene: 4. CDR3 bases: TGTGCCAGCTCTGGACTAGCGACCTACAATGAGCAGTTCTTC. It is translated as CASSGLATYNEQFF.

In its sample, this clonotype was seen a few times. CDR3 nucleotides: TGTGCCAGCAGTCCGCGGACTAGGTCCGAGCAGTACGTC. Translated: CASSPRTRSEQYV. The chain combines TRBV12-3 or TRBV12-4 with TRBJ2-7; the match to TRBD2 covers 7 bases. This CDR3 contains 13 residues. Germline trimming cut 5 bases from V and 6 bases from J; bases unmatched to any gene: 7.

This clonotype has only a few counts. The chain recombines TRBV7-8 with TRBJ2-1, with D perhaps TRBD1 or TRBD2 (5 bases each). This CDR3 spans 12 amino acids. Between the trimmed V and J ends, which lost 5 bases and 12 bases, there was a span of 14 bases. Germline assignment: CDR1 SGHVS and CDR2 FQNEAQ. The CDR3 nucleotides are TGTGCCAGCAGCGACGGGACGCGAGGGCAGTTCTTC. Translation gives CASSDGTRGQFF.

This clonotype has a handful of counts. The chain is built from TRBV5-4 and TRBJ1-1; perhaps TRBD1 as D (5 bases). The CDR3 runs to 14 residues. From germline, CDR1 is SGHNT and CDR2 YYREEE (reference sequence). V was shortened by 5 bases and J by 1 base, with 12 bases between the two germline ends. The CDR3 protein is CASRPGEENTEAFF. CDR3 nucleotides: TGTGCCAGCAGGCCGGGGGAAGAGAACACTGAAGCTTTCTTT.

The rearrangement uses TRBV9 and TRBJ2-3; D not resolved. Trimming stripped 0 bases from V and 5 bases from J, with 7 bases between. Germline-derived CDR1 and CDR2 are SGDLS and YYNGEE. The CDR3 extends over 13 amino acids. CDR3 in DNA: TGTGCCAGCAGCGTAGACTATCTAGATACGCAGTATTTT. Protein: CASSVDYLDTQYF.

This clonotype turned up a few times. The chain joins TRBV6-2 or TRBV6-3 to TRBJ2-1; TRBD1 agrees at 7 bases. The CDR3 length is 13 residues. V was pared by 7 bases and J by 8 bases, with 8 bases of the junction left unmatched. Germline-derived CDR1 and CDR2 are MNHEY and SVGEGT. The CDR3 loop reads CASKSTGVDEQFF. The CDR3 nucleotides are TGTGCCAGCAAGTCTACAGGGGTCGATGAGCAGTTCTTC.

The V gene is TRBV6-5, the J gene TRBJ1-6; tentatively, D is TRBD1 (5 bases). CDR3 length: 12 amino acids. With 6 bases removed from V and 13 bases from J, the gap between germline ends came to 13 bases. Germline CDR1 reads MNHEY; CDR2 reads SVGAGI. CDR3: CASRTGTAPLHF. The CDR3 bases are TGTGCCAGCAGAACCGGGACGGCTCCCCTCCACTTT.

V and J are TRBV11-2 and TRBJ1-6; 10 positions match TRBD1. CDR1 and CDR2 (germline): SGHAT, FQNNGV. Losses at the gene ends were 2 bases for V and 7 bases for J; bases not matched to a gene: 11. The CDR3 loop spans 18 amino acids. As DNA, the CDR3 is TGTGCCAGCAGCTTAAGCCCCGGGGACAGGGGTGGAAATTCACCCCTCCACTTT. This gives the protein CASSLSPGDRGGNSPLHF.

The genes are TRBV6-1 and TRBJ1-2; possible D gene TRBD1, 6 bases. The V gene's germline CDR1 is MNHNS and CDR2 SASEGT. V was cut by 7 bases and J by 1 base, with 16 bases left in between. The CDR3 contains 15 residues. DNA of the CDR3: TGTGCCAGCACCGCGGCGGGGGCAATTAACTATGGCTACACCTTC. It specifies CASTAAGAINYGYTF.

The V gene is TRBV6-2 or TRBV6-3, the J gene TRBJ2-1; 10 nucleotides align to TRBD2. The CDR3 loop spans 14 amino acids. The junction had 1 base not matched to a gene; V was cut back by 6 bases and J by 2 bases. Germline V gene lookup returns CDR1 MNHEY and CDR2 SVGEGT. The CDR3 sequence is CASRTSGPYNEQFF. CDR3 bases: TGTGCCAGCAGGACTAGCGGGCCCTACAATGAGCAGTTCTTC.

This clonotype turned up a few times. The rearrangement links TRBV6-1 to TRBJ2-1; TRBD2 is a possible D gene (6 bases). The CDR3 is made up of 17 amino acids. Trimming shortened V by 4 bases and J by 0 bases, and 16 bases separated the two germline ends. Germline CDR1 is MNHNS and CDR2 is SASEGT. The CDR3 reads CASSVPTSHSSYNEQFF. DNA for the CDR3: TGTGCCAGCAGTGTCCCAACTAGCCACAGCTCCTACAATGAGCAGTTCTTC.

This clonotype was seen only a few times. The chain recombines TRBV12-3 or TRBV12-4 with TRBJ1-2, with TRBD1 matching over 8 bases. V lost 3 bases and J lost 14; bases outside the gene matches: 5. The CDR3 runs 11 residues. CDR3 in amino acids: CASSLTGAKTF. CDR3 coding DNA: TGTGCCAGCAGTTTGACAGGGGCTAAGACCTTC.

This clonotype has just a few counts. The rearrangement joins TRBV18 to TRBJ2-5; weak D call: TRBD1 (6 bases). CDR1 and CDR2 from the germline V gene are KGHSH and LQKENI. CDR3 length equals 15 residues. V was trimmed by 0 bases and J by 4 bases, leaving 12 bases between them. CDR3: CASSPPTGKSETQYF. The CDR3 coding sequence is TGTGCCAGCTCACCACCTACAGGGAAGTCAGAGACCCAGTACTTC.

The chain couples TRBV18 to TRBJ2-7; TRBD1 agrees at 7 bases. Germline CDR1 and CDR2: KGHSH and LQKENI. The ends lost 5 bases at V and 6 bases at J; junction bases unmatched: 7. This CDR3 has 13 amino acids. CDR3 residues: CASSADREGEQYF. Here the CDR3 DNA reads TGTGCCAGCTCAGCAGACAGGGAAGGCGAGCAGTACTTC. Full variable domain (outside the CDR3, taken from reference TRBV18 and TRBJ2-7): NAGVMQNPRHLVRRRGQEARLRCSPMKGHSHVYWYRQLPEEGLKFMVYLQKENIIDESGMPKERFSAEFPKEGPSILRIQQVVRGDSAAYFCASSADREGEQYFGPGTRLTVT.

The chain combines TRBV7-2 with TRBJ1-6; 8 bases map to TRBD1. V was clipped by 0 bases and J by 13 bases; unmatched bases: 8. Germline V lookup: CDR1 SGHTA, CDR2 FQGNSA. The CDR3 has 15 residues. The CDR3 bases are TGTGCCAGCAGCTTAGCGGTTGGACAGGGTGCGCCCCTCCACTTT. Its protein product is CASSLAVGQGAPLHF.

The V call is TRBV5-6, the J call TRBJ2-7; 10 nucleotides align to TRBD1. V dropped 4 bases and J dropped 5; count of bases not matched to a gene: 9. This CDR3 comprises 15 residues. Per the germline V gene, CDR1 is SGHDT and CDR2 is YYEEEE. The CDR3 loop reads CASSEIDRGRHEQYV. The CDR3 DNA is TGTGCCAGCAGCGAAATCGACAGGGGGCGCCACGAGCAGTACGTC.

Many counts were recorded for this clonotype. The rearrangement links TRBV12-3 or TRBV12-4 to TRBJ2-7, with D unresolved. Trimming cost V 3 bases and J 1 base, with 13 bases left between them. There are 15 residues in the CDR3. This chain's CDR3 is CASSFSSHTSYEQYF. CDR3 in DNA: TGTGCCAGCAGTTTTTCCAGCCACACATCCTACGAGCAGTACTTC.

This clonotype has a handful of counts. The chain employs TRBV7-9 and TRBJ2-7; D remains ambiguous. The V gene's germline CDR1 is SEHNR and CDR2 FQNEAQ (reference sequence). CDR3 length equals 11 residues. V lost 2 bases to trimming and J lost 7 bases, with 6 bases between them. The DNA of the CDR3 is TGTGCCAGCAGCTTACAAGTGGAGCAGTACTTC. Its translation is CASSLQVEQYF.

This clonotype was seen repeatedly, ten times or more. This rearrangement joins TRBV5-1 to TRBJ2-1, with D unclear. The CDR3 runs to 13 residues. The germline V gene encodes CDR1 SGHRS and CDR2 YFSETQ. Trimming removed 0 bases from V and 2 bases from J, with 3 bases in between. The CDR3 DNA reads TGCGCCAGCAGCTTGGACCCCTACAATGAGCAGTTCTTC. Amino acid sequence: CASSLDPYNEQFF.

The J gene is TRBJ2-7, the V gene TRBV5-1; the D gene could be TRBD1 or TRBD2 (6 bases each). CDR1 is SGHRS, CDR2 YFSETQ, per germline. The V gene lost 2 bases and the J gene lost 4 bases, with 19 bases spanning the gap. The CDR3 is 16 amino acids. The CDR3 sequence: CASSFTGDRYGYEQYV. Here the CDR3 DNA reads TGCGCCAGCAGCTTTACGGGAGACAGGTATGGGTACGAGCAGTACGTC.

This clonotype was found a few times. The V gene is TRBV11-2, the J gene TRBJ2-2, with 9 bases fitting TRBD1. The CDR3 runs 15 residues. Trimming removed 6 bases from V and 1 base from J; junction bases left unmatched: 3. Germline CDR1 is SGHAT and CDR2 is FQNNGV. The CDR3 protein is CASRTGQGNTGELFF. In nucleotides, the CDR3 is TGTGCCAGCAGGACGGGACAGGGGAACACCGGGGAGCTGTTTTTT.

This clonotype was counted ten times or more. This rearrangement joins TRBV5-1 to TRBJ2-1; 13 nucleotides agree with TRBD2. J gave up 9 bases and V 2 bases, and 2 bases lay outside the gene matches. The CDR3 contains 14 residues. Germline lookup yields CDR1 SGHRS and CDR2 YFSETQ. The CDR3 bases are TGCGCCAGCAGCTTACTAGCGGGGGGGTTTGAGCAGTTCTTC. As protein: CASSLLAGGFEQFF. The whole variable domain, filled in from reference TRBV5-1 and TRBJ2-1, reads KAGVTQTPRYLIKTRGQQVTLSCSPISGHRSVSWYQQTPGQGLQFLFEYFSETQRNKGNFPGRFSGRQFSNSRSEMNVSTLELGDSALYLCASSLLAGGFEQFFGPGTRLTVL.

The chain combines TRBV20-1 with TRBJ2-5; D is unclear. The ends were cut back, 6 bases at V and 7 bases at J, with 21 bases in the middle. CDR1 DFQATT and CDR2 SNEGSKA come from the germline V gene (reference sequence). The CDR3 has 14 amino acids. The chain's CDR3 is CSAEVDPQSGTQYF. The DNA for the CDR3 is TGCAGTGCAGAAGTTGACCCCCAAAGTGGGACCCAGTACTTC.

This clonotype has only a few counts. The genes are TRBV9 and TRBJ1-1, with unresolved D. V was pared by 1 base and J by 0 bases, with 4 bases between. The CDR3 length is 13 residues. CDR1 is SGDLS, CDR2 YYNGEE, per germline. Here the CDR3 DNA reads TGTGCCAGCAGCGTATTAATGAACACTGAAGCTTTCTTT. Its protein product is CASSVLMNTEAFF.